One and the same sample provided the 20 T cell receptor beta chains below, sequenced in a study of shared clonotypes between healthy human individuals. TCRdb keeps only in-frame clones here, not all; method: immunoSEQ multiplex PCR. This table has roughly 2.2 million clones, 90% to 95% appearing once. The sample taken for sequencing was naive CD4+ T cells from PBMCs. Specified subset: CD45RA+ positively selected. These receptors were obtained from a man in his late teens or twenties in good health. Some clones in this sample may be carry-over from other donors' samples.

The chain couples TRBV6-5 to TRBJ1-1; 7 nucleotides match TRBD1. The CDR3 has 15 amino acids. Germline V CDR1 and CDR2: MNHEY, SVGAGI. V trimming: 6 bases; J trimming: 0 bases; junction bases outside the gene matches: 7. CDR3 DNA sequence: TGTGCCAGCAGCTGGGCAGGGGGGATGAACACTGAAGCTTTCTTT. Its protein product is CASSWAGGMNTEAFF.

V usage is TRBV6-5 and J usage is TRBJ1-6; D perhaps matches TRBD1 (5 bases). The ends were cut back, 4 bases at V and 7 bases at J, with 11 bases in the middle. This CDR3 comprises 14 residues. CDR1 is MNHEY and CDR2 is SVGAGI in the germline V gene. CDR3 in amino acids: CASSWDRANSPLHF. DNA of the CDR3: TGTGCCAGCAGTTGGGACCGCGCCAATTCACCCCTCCACTTT.

The gene calls are TRBV10-1 and TRBJ2-7; D not resolved. V lost 3 bases to trimming and J lost 1 base, with 10 bases between them. The germline V gene has CDR1 WNHNN and CDR2 SYGVQD (reference sequence). This CDR3 has 14 residues. The CDR3 DNA is TGCGCCAGCAGTGACTTTTCGGCATCCTACGAGCAGTACTTC. This sequence encodes CASSDFSASYEQYF.

The rearrangement joins TRBV6-5 to TRBJ2-7; 8 nucleotides align to TRBD1. The length of the CDR3 is 15 residues. CDR1 is MNHEY, CDR2 SVGAGI, per germline. V dropped 0 bases and J dropped 3; count of bases not matched to a gene: 4. CDR3 in amino acids: CASSYSRDRSYEQYF. The CDR3 DNA follows: TGTGCCAGCAGTTACTCGAGGGACAGGAGCTACGAGCAGTACTTC.

This clone showed up just once. This chain connects TRBV23-1 to TRBJ2-3; 7 bases line up with TRBD1. TRBV23-1 carries the ORF label, with uncertain function. This CDR3 region has 17 residues. V was clipped by 3 bases and J by 2 bases; unmatched bases: 11. CDR3 region: CASSQYKEDRLTDTQYF. In DNA form, the CDR3 reads TGCGCCAGCAGTCAGTATAAAGAGGACAGGCTCACAGATACGCAGTATTTT.

This chain connects TRBV28 to TRBJ2-3; D call uncertain. V was shortened by 3 bases and J by 3 bases, with 19 bases between the two germline ends. Germline CDR1 and CDR2: MDHEN and SYDVKM. CDR3 length equals 17 residues. Written as DNA, the CDR3 is TGTGCCAGCAGTTTTCCCCTAGTATCGGGTGGGACAGATACGCAGTATTTT. This gives the protein CASSFPLVSGGTDTQYF.

Concerning this clone itself: The sample carries other DNA sequences with the same CDR3. The chain carries TRBV28 and TRBJ1-4; D is undetermined. From germline, CDR1 is MDHEN and CDR2 SYDVKM. This CDR3 spans 12 amino acids. V was shortened by 3 bases and J by 7 bases, with 6 bases between the two germline ends. The CDR3 protein is CASSLAGEKLFF. The CDR3 nucleotides are TGTGCCAGCAGTTTGGCGGGTGAAAAACTGTTTTTT.

The V and J genes are TRBV20-1 and TRBJ1-5; the D is unclear. Germline values: CDR1 DFQATT, CDR2 SNEGSKA (reference sequence). The CDR3 consists of 11 residues. CDR3 amino acids: CRAGRNQPQHF. The CDR3 bases are TGCAGAGCGGGCCGAAATCAGCCCCAGCATTTT.

Only one count was recorded for this clone. The chain carries TRBV7-2 and TRBJ2-3, with TRBD2 identical over 8 bases. Germline trimming cut 1 base from V and 4 bases from J; bases unmatched to any gene: 10. Germline V gene lookup returns CDR1 SGHTA and CDR2 FQGNSA. The CDR3 is made up of 17 amino acids. The CDR3 nucleotides read TGTGCCAGCAGCTTAGTTGGAGCGGGAGCTGGGGCAGATACGCAGTATTTT. Protein product: CASSLVGAGAGADTQYF.

This clone has a single count. V gene TRBV7-3 combines with J gene TRBJ2-5; D possibly uses TRBD1 or TRBD2 (5 bases each). The CDR3 sequence is 12 residues long. Germline values: CDR1 SGHTA, CDR2 FQGTGA. The V end lost 2 bases, the J end lost 6 bases, and 7 bases lay between the germline ends. This CDR3 reads CASSLEGQTQYF. The CDR3 DNA is TGTGCCAGCAGCTTAGAGGGGCAGACCCAGTACTTC.

This clone showed up just once. The V call is TRBV5-8, the J call TRBJ1-2; no definite D call. V lost 4 bases to trimming and J lost 4 bases, with 8 bases between them. The CDR3 is 12 residues long. The germline gives CDR1 SGHTS, CDR2 YDEGEE. The CDR3 DNA reads TGTGCCAGCAGCCCCGGGGTCTATGGCTACACCTTC. It encodes CASSPGVYGYTF.

The V gene is TRBV5-6, the J gene TRBJ2-3; D is uncertain. The CDR3 is made up of 14 amino acids. CDR1 is SGHDT and CDR2 is YYEEEE in the germline V gene. The V end lost 2 bases, the J end lost 0 bases, and 7 bases lay between the germline ends. CDR3 DNA sequence: TGTGCCAGCAGCTTAGTCGCTAGCACAGATACGCAGTATTTT. Encoded protein: CASSLVASTDTQYF.

The chain recombines TRBV4-2 with TRBJ2-1; D not certain. The CDR3 is 19 amino acids. Germline V lookup: CDR1 LGHNA, CDR2 YNFKEQ. V lost 0 bases and J lost 0, with 18 bases in between. The CDR3 here is CASSQDWARGLSSYNEQFF. The CDR3 nucleotides are TGTGCCAGCAGCCAAGACTGGGCCCGAGGCCTGAGCTCCTACAATGAGCAGTTCTTC.

This sequence joins TRBV18 and TRBJ1-2; 10 bases are a match to TRBD1. CDR1 is KGHSH, CDR2 LQKENI, per germline. This CDR3 contains 16 residues. V dropped 2 bases and J dropped 6; count of bases not matched to a gene: 9. The CDR3 is CASSPKGTGAPHGYTF. The CDR3 bases are TGTGCCAGCTCACCAAAAGGGACAGGGGCTCCCCATGGCTACACCTTC. Full variable domain (outside the CDR3, taken from reference TRBV18 and TRBJ1-2): NAGVMQNPRHLVRRRGQEARLRCSPMKGHSHVYWYRQLPEEGLKFMVYLQKENIIDESGMPKERFSAEFPKEGPSILRIQQVVRGDSAAYFCASSPKGTGAPHGYTFGSGTRLTVV.

The chain has TRBV7-2 and TRBJ2-7, with D possibly matching TRBD2 (6 bases). This CDR3 comprises 15 residues. Trimming took 5 bases from V and 4 from J, leaving 18 bases between them. Germline values: CDR1 SGHTA, CDR2 FQGNSA. This CDR3 is CASSPRVADSYEQYF. The CDR3 region has the DNA TGTGCCAGCAGCCCAAGGGTAGCGGATTCTTACGAGCAGTACTTC. Full variable domain (outside the CDR3, taken from reference TRBV7-2 and TRBJ2-7): GAGVSQSPSNKVTEKGKDVELRCDPISGHTALYWYRQSLGQGLEFLIYFQGNSAPDKSGLPSDRFSAERTGGSVSTLTIQRTQQEDSAVYLCASSPRVADSYEQYFGPGTRLTVT.

The CDR3 sequence: CASSWGQGGMFF. CDR3 nucleotide sequence: TGTGCCAGTAGCTGGGGACAGGGAGGGATGTTTTTT. The chain joins TRBV19 to TRBJ2-2; 9 positions match TRBD1. The CDR3 is 12 amino acids. Germline CDR1 reads LNHDA; CDR2 reads SQIVND (reference sequence). V was pared by 6 bases and J by 15 bases, with 8 bases of the junction left unmatched.

The chain carries TRBV2 and TRBJ1-2; D might be TRBD1 (5 bases). V lost 3 bases to trimming and J lost 8 bases, with 16 bases between them. Germline V CDR1 and CDR2: SNHLY, FYNNEI. The CDR3 covers 14 residues. The CDR3 protein is CASSDDRTPSGYTF. DNA of the CDR3: TGTGCCAGCAGTGACGACAGAACACCCAGCGGCTACACCTTC.

This chain uses TRBV6-1 with TRBJ2-3, with D maybe TRBD2 (5 bases). The CDR3 has 13 residues. Trimming shortened V by 0 bases and J by 8 bases, and 9 bases separated the two germline ends. In germline, CDR1 is MNHNS, CDR2 SASEGT. The CDR3 region has the DNA TGTGCCAGCAGTGAAGCTAGTCTAGCTACGCAGTATTTT. This encodes CASSEASLATQYF.

CDR3 bases: TGTGCCAGCAGACCAGGGACATCCACAGATACGCAGTATTTT. Translation: CASRPGTSTDTQYF. The V and J genes are TRBV5-4 and TRBJ2-3; TRBD1 is a possible D gene (6 bases). The V gene's germline CDR1 is SGHNT and CDR2 YYREEE (reference sequence). Trimming shortened V by 5 bases and J by 2 bases, and 12 bases separated the two germline ends. The CDR3 sequence is 14 residues long. The full variable domain, with the rest looked up from reference TRBV5-4 and TRBJ2-3, is ETGVTQSPTHLIKTRGQQVTLRCSSQSGHNTVSWYQQALGQGPQFIFQYYREEENGRGNFPPRFSGLQFPNYSSELNVNALELDDSALYLCASRPGTSTDTQYFGPGTRLTVL.

This rearrangement joins TRBV7-8 to TRBJ2-5, with TRBD2 identical over 8 bases. From germline, CDR1 is SGHVS and CDR2 FQNEAQ. The V and J ends lost 1 base and 1 base, in that order; junction bases with no gene match: 2. This CDR3 region has 15 residues. The CDR3 DNA reads TGTGCCAGCAGCTTAGAACTAGCGGTCCAAGAGACCCAGTACTTC. It specifies CASSLELAVQETQYF.